This T cell receptor (beta chain) was profiled in a study of T-cell reconstitution after alpha-beta-depleted transplantation in children. TCRbeta library construction was performed incorporating unique molecular identifiers. TCRdb reanalysed the PCR reads using MiXCR and keeps one entry per CDR3 protein. This sample has some 2,900 distinct CDR3 sequences, with around 20% found just once. This clonotype has a count of ten or more. Germline V CDR1 and CDR2: SEHNR, FQNEAQ (reference sequence). The CDR3 is 16 residues long. J gave up 3 bases and V 1 base, and 5 bases lay outside the gene matches. This specimen was PBMCs, mostly from graft donor cells, taken 60 days after TCRalphabeta/CD19-depleted stem cell transplant. This chain links TRBV7-9 with TRBJ1-1; 10 nucleotides match TRBD1. This sequence originates from a female patient under 18 who had a stem cell transplant for acute lymphoblastic leukemia, so the T cells may come from the graft donor. The CDR3 loop reads CASSLGGTGADTEAFF. The CDR3 nucleotides are TGTGCCAGCAGCTTAGGAGGGACAGGGGCAGACACTGAAGCTTTCTTT.